These 15 T cell receptor beta chains came from one sample sequenced in a study of CD8+CD57+ T cells in acquired aplastic anemia. Individuals selected for sequencing had exhibited CD8+CD57+ cell expansion on flow cytometry. Both TCR beta VDJ combination and CDR3 sequence profiling were carried out. Genomic DNA was the template for this profiling. A single record per CDR3 protein comes from TCRdb applying MiXCR to the reads. This sample has about 220,000 distinct CDR3 sequences, with around 46% found just once. Sequencing was performed on sorted CD4+, CD8+, or CD8+CD57+ T cells (not recorded which) from PBMCs. These receptors were obtained from a human donor with aplastic anemia.

This clonotype was counted many times. The genes are TRBV20-1 and TRBJ2-7; TRBD2 is a possible D gene (5 bases). This CDR3 has 17 amino acids. The germline V and J ends were trimmed by 6 bases and 0 bases, with 24 bases remaining between them. Looked up from germline, CDR1 is DFQATT and CDR2 is SNEGSKA (reference sequence). The CDR3 sequence is CSALYYLRESSSYEQYF. The CDR3 nucleotides read TGCAGTGCCCTCTACTATTTGAGGGAGTCAAGCTCCTACGAGCAGTACTTC.

This clonotype was counted ten times or more. This chain links TRBV4-1 with TRBJ1-1; maybe TRBD1 (6 bases). The CDR3 is 16 residues long. CDR1 and CDR2 from the germline V gene are MGHRA and YSYEKL. V was pared by 1 base and J by 0 bases, with 12 bases between. The CDR3 region has the DNA TGCGCCAGCAGCCAAGCGGACAGTGGAGTGAACACTGAAGCTTTCTTT. Its protein product is CASSQADSGVNTEAFF.

This clonotype has at least ten counts. This chain connects TRBV7-6 to TRBJ1-1; D is unresolved. The germline gives CDR1 SGHVS, CDR2 FNYEAQ. This CDR3 is built from 12 residues. Trimming took off 5 bases at V and 7 bases at J, with 11 bases between the two ends. CDR3 DNA sequence: TGTGCCAGCAGCCGGGCGGGTAGTGAAGCTTTCTTT. Protein: CASSRAGSEAFF.

The J gene is TRBJ2-2, the V gene TRBV7-3, with a weak D call TRBD1 (6 bases). V was cut by 1 base and J by 9 bases, with 12 bases left in between. Germline loops: CDR1 SGHTA, CDR2 FQGTGA. This CDR3 is 14 amino acids long. As DNA, the CDR3 is TGTGCCAGCAGCTTAAACTACCGGGACAGGGAGCTGTTTTTT. Its translation is CASSLNYRDRELFF.

In this sample, this clonotype turned up many times. The chain recombines TRBV9 with TRBJ2-2; TRBD2 aligns across 9 bases. V lost 4 bases to trimming and J lost 5 bases; unmatched junction nucleotides: 12. The CDR3 covers 17 residues. The germline CDR1 and CDR2 sequences are SGDLS and YYNGEE. The CDR3 spells CASSTVGSGSSTGELFF. Here the CDR3 DNA reads TGTGCCAGCAGCACCGTAGGTAGCGGGAGTAGTACCGGGGAGCTGTTTTTT.

This clonotype was counted ten times or more. The gene calls are TRBV6-6 and TRBJ1-5, with D possibly TRBD1 on 5 matching bases. This CDR3 region has 13 residues. Germline V gene sequence: CDR1 MNHNY, CDR2 SVGAGI (reference sequence). The ends were cut back, 6 bases at V and 4 bases at J, with 10 bases in the middle. This chain's CDR3 is CASRQGENQPQHF. The CDR3 DNA follows: TGTGCCAGCAGGCAAGGGGAGAATCAGCCCCAGCATTTT.

This clonotype was observed at least ten times. The chain combines TRBV4-3 with TRBJ1-1; 7 nucleotides match TRBD1. This CDR3 spans 14 amino acids. Germline-derived CDR1 and CDR2 are LGHNA and YSLEER. Unmatched junction bases numbered 2, after V lost 4 bases and J lost 0 bases. The CDR3 sequence: CASSPGQLNTEAFF. CDR3 bases: TGCGCCAGCAGCCCGGGACAGCTGAACACTGAAGCTTTCTTT.

CDR3: CASSLGLAGGYEQYF. DNA of the CDR3: TGTGCCAGCAGCTTGGGGCTAGCGGGAGGATACGAGCAGTACTTC. V is TRBV5-6 and J is TRBJ2-7, with TRBD2 identical over 11 bases. Per germline, CDR1 SGHDT and CDR2 YYEEEE. The V and J ends lost 0 bases and 4 bases, in that order; junction bases with no gene match: 3. The CDR3 length is 15 residues.

This clonotype turned up a few times. The chain uses TRBV5-8 and TRBJ2-3; D is tentatively TRBD1 or TRBD2 (5 bases each). CDR1 is SGHTS, CDR2 YDEGEE, per germline. The CDR3 contains 16 residues. The V end lost 1 base, the J end lost 6 bases, and 18 bases lay between the germline ends. CDR3 bases: TGTGCCAGCAGCTTGCCCAAGGGGACGGGTATGGATACGCAGTATTTT. As protein: CASSLPKGTGMDTQYF.

This clonotype was found a few times. This chain joins TRBV5-8 and TRBJ2-7, with 11 positions matching TRBD2. Per germline, CDR1 SGHTS and CDR2 YDEGEE. The CDR3 is 19 amino acids. Trimming removed 3 bases from V and 3 bases from J; junction bases left unmatched: 17. The CDR3 loop is CASSSYPRGSGGAVYEQYF. The CDR3 DNA reads as TGTGCCAGCAGCTCTTACCCTCGGGGTAGCGGGGGGGCGGTCTACGAGCAGTACTTC.

This clonotype was recorded many times. This sequence joins TRBV7-8 and TRBJ2-3; D might be TRBD1 (5 bases). The CDR3 is made up of 13 amino acids. CDR1 and CDR2 (germline): SGHVS, FQNEAQ. V was clipped by 1 base and J by 9 bases, with 11 bases between them. The DNA of the CDR3 is TGTGCCAGCAGCTTAGTAGAAGGGGCAACGCAGTATTTT. It yields the protein CASSLVEGATQYF.

This clonotype was detected ten times or more. The chain joins TRBV11-1 to TRBJ2-7, with 10 nucleotides matching TRBD2. The ends lost 4 bases at V and 0 bases at J; junction bases unmatched: 3. Germline V gives CDR1 SGHAT, CDR2 FQDESV (reference sequence). This CDR3 comprises 15 residues. CDR3: CASSSGLALSYEQYF. As DNA, the CDR3 is TGTGCCAGCAGCTCGGGACTAGCGCTCTCCTACGAGCAGTACTTC.

The chain employs TRBV3-1 and TRBJ1-3; D ambiguous. Trimming removed 2 bases at V and 8 bases at J, with 19 bases between. The CDR3 covers 16 residues. CDR1 LGHDT and CDR2 YNNKEL come from the germline V gene (reference sequence). The CDR3 DNA follows: TGTGCCAGCAGCCAATCGTACGTAGCGTTGGGATACACCATATATTTT. As protein: CASSQSYVALGYTIYF.

This clonotype has just one count. V and J are TRBV25-1 and TRBJ1-2; D is unresolved. Germline V gives CDR1 MGHDK, CDR2 SYGVNS. V was shortened by 2 bases and J by 7 bases, with 20 bases between the two germline ends. This CDR3 comprises 16 residues. CDR3 amino acids: CASSEQVSALSSGYTF. The CDR3 DNA reads TGTGCCAGCAGTGAACAGGTTTCAGCCCTTTCTAGTGGCTACACCTTC.

Only a few counts were recorded for this clonotype. A read error is possible here, since a much larger clone lies one base away. V and J are TRBV20-1 and TRBJ2-2; a weak D match, TRBD1 (7 bases). The ends were cut back, 7 bases at V and 3 bases at J, with 18 bases in the middle. The CDR3 has 15 amino acids. The germline gives CDR1 DFQATT, CDR2 SNEGSKA (reference sequence). The CDR3 coding sequence is TGCAGTGTAACGGAGGGACAGTACCACACCGGGGAGCTGTTTTTT. Its protein product is CSVTEGQYHTGELFF.